This T cell receptor (beta chain) was observed in a study of cytomegalovirus exposure and HLA in healthy donors. General study points: Presence/absence analyses rested on an assumption that sequencing depth was roughly uniform across donors. Under 20,000 TCR beta sequences were associated with HLA alleles at 0.05 false discovery rate in a later analysis. The authors later found TCR association rates varying by HLA locus, with DRB1 most and HLA-C fewest.

Healthy bone marrow donors made up the donors. Per the germline V gene, CDR1 is MNHEY and CDR2 is SMNVEV (reference sequence). The CDR3 is made up of 16 amino acids. Losses at the gene ends were 5 bases for V and 7 bases for J; bases not matched to a gene: 12. This PCR relied on a set of 60 Vbeta primers and 13 Jbeta primers. The method was immunoSEQ multiplex PCR; TCRdb's version includes in-frame clones alone and lacks a portion of them. The data hold approximately 190,000 clones, with over 75% observed a single time. Remarks on this clone: Its matching antigen is unknown.

Sequencing was carried out using PBMCs. This TCR came from a man in his fifties in good health and CMV-seronegative. V gene TRBV27 combines with J gene TRBJ2-1, with 9 bases lining up with TRBD2. This chain's CDR3 is CASSPPQRGAWNEQFF. The DNA for the CDR3 is TGTGCCAGCAGTCCCCCCCAGCGGGGGGCCTGGAATGAGCAGTTCTTC.